Below are 19 T cell receptor beta chains sequenced from a single sample in a study of blood T cell repertoires in COVID-19. The repertoire was sequenced with immunoSEQ multiplex PCR; TCRdb's copy has only in-frame clones and lacks some. The sample contains some 230,000 clones, 82% of which appear only once. Specimen: PBMCs or T cells enriched from blood (not recorded which). Every receptor here comes from a man in his forties who had recovered from COVID-19.

This rearrangement joins TRBV20-1 to TRBJ1-5, with unresolved D. Between the trimmed V and J ends, which lost 6 bases and 12 bases, there was a span of 15 bases. Germline V gene data show CDR1 as DFQATT and CDR2 as SNEGSKA (reference sequence). The CDR3 covers 11 residues. The CDR3 sequence is CSATSGSRQHF. In DNA, the CDR3 is TGCAGTGCCACATCCGGGAGCCGCCAGCATTTT.

The chain is built from TRBV12-3 or TRBV12-4 and TRBJ1-5; the D is unclear. The CDR3 has 12 residues. V was trimmed by 6 bases and J by 9 bases, leaving 12 bases between them. The CDR3 coding sequence is TGTGCCAGCAGCAACCCTCAACTGCCCCAGCATTTT. It codes for CASSNPQLPQHF.

The chain has TRBV6-5 and TRBJ1-2, with unresolved D. CDR1 is MNHEY and CDR2 is SVGAGI in the germline V gene. The CDR3 extends over 13 amino acids. The germline V and J ends were trimmed by 5 bases and 2 bases, with 9 bases remaining between them. CDR3 in amino acids: CASSTRPNYGYTF. CDR3 nucleotide sequence: TGTGCCAGCAGTACACGCCCGAACTATGGCTACACCTTC.

The chain has TRBV28 and TRBJ1-2, with 8 bases fitting TRBD1. The CDR3 extends over 16 amino acids. Germline loops: CDR1 MDHEN, CDR2 SYDVKM. After removal of 2 bases from V and 0 bases from J, the junction contained 5 bases not matched to a gene. The CDR3 spells CASSLPGGLPNYGYTF. The CDR3 nucleotides read TGTGCCAGCAGTTTACCAGGGGGCCTTCCTAACTATGGCTACACCTTC.

In nucleotides, the CDR3 is TGCGCCAGCAGCTACAACAGGGATAACACTGAAGCTTTCTTT. Translated, it gives CASSYNRDNTEAFF. The chain carries TRBV5-1 and TRBJ1-1; D possibly corresponds to TRBD1 (6 bases). The CDR3 covers 14 residues. Germline V gene sequence: CDR1 SGHRS, CDR2 YFSETQ. The ends were cut back, 3 bases at V and 2 bases at J, with 11 bases in the middle. The variable domain in full, completed from reference TRBV5-1 and TRBJ1-1, reads KAGVTQTPRYLIKTRGQQVTLSCSPISGHRSVSWYQQTPGQGLQFLFEYFSETQRNKGNFPGRFSGRQFSNSRSEMNVSTLELGDSALYLCASSYNRDNTEAFFGQGTRLTVV.

The genes are TRBV9 and TRBJ2-7, with D possibly matching TRBD1 (6 bases). Looked up from germline, CDR1 is SGDLS and CDR2 is YYNGEE. CDR3 length equals 13 residues. The V and J ends lost 4 bases and 6 bases respectively, with 14 bases between them. Here the CDR3 DNA reads TGTGCCAGCAGCCCTACAGGGATGGGCGAGCAGTACTTC. Translated, it gives CASSPTGMGEQYF.

The chain employs TRBV5-1 and TRBJ1-1; tentatively, D is TRBD1 (6 bases). Trimming pared 4 bases from V and 1 base from J, leaving 8 bases between. CDR1 SGHRS and CDR2 YFSETQ come from the germline V gene. This CDR3 has 13 residues. The CDR3 DNA is TGCGCCAGCAGCACGGGACAGAACACTGAAGCTTTCTTT. Amino acids: CASSTGQNTEAFF.

The genes are TRBV13 and TRBJ1-5; unclear D gene. Germline-derived CDR1 and CDR2 are PRHDT and FYEKMQ (reference sequence). Trimming took off 5 bases at V and 1 base at J, with 9 bases between the two ends. The CDR3 loop spans 14 amino acids. CDR3 sequence reads: CASSLRGSNQPQHF. Written as DNA, the CDR3 is TGTGCCAGCAGCCTCCGGGGAAGCAATCAGCCCCAGCATTTT.

This chain connects TRBV5-1 to TRBJ2-7, with TRBD2 identical over 7 bases. Germline trimming cut 0 bases from V and 2 bases from J; bases unmatched to any gene: 5. The CDR3 spans 15 residues. CDR1 is SGHRS and CDR2 is YFSETQ in the germline V gene. The CDR3 sequence: CASSLDPGRAYEQYF. The CDR3 coding sequence is TGCGCCAGCAGCTTGGATCCGGGGAGGGCCTACGAGCAGTACTTC.

This chain links TRBV24-1 with TRBJ2-1, with D uncertain. CDR3 length: 15 residues. The germline V and J ends were trimmed by 1 base and 4 bases, with 10 bases remaining between them. Germline CDR1 and CDR2: KGHDR and SFDVKD. CDR3 sequence (DNA): TGTGCCACCAGTGATTTAAGATCCGGTTACAATGAGCAGTTCTTC. Translation gives CATSDLRSGYNEQFF.

This sequence joins TRBV28 and TRBJ1-2; D is uncertain. The CDR3 runs to 13 residues. Germline CDR1 MDHEN, CDR2 SYDVKM. The V gene lost 7 bases and the J gene lost 0 bases, with 9 bases spanning the gap. CDR3 sequence reads: CASNIHPNYGYTF. Here the CDR3 DNA reads TGTGCCAGCAACATACACCCTAACTATGGCTACACCTTC.

The gene calls are TRBV4-3 and TRBJ1-5, with a tentative D call TRBD1 (6 bases). V was shortened by 1 base and J by 6 bases, with 10 bases between the two germline ends. Germline V gene data show CDR1 as LGHNA and CDR2 as YSLEER. This CDR3 region has 14 residues. The CDR3 region is CASSQVPGVQPQHF. CDR3 sequence (DNA): TGCGCCAGCAGCCAAGTCCCAGGGGTTCAGCCCCAGCATTTT.

For this clone: At the DNA level, this CDR3 is encoded by other sequences in the same sample as well. The chain joins TRBV9 to TRBJ1-2, with 7 nucleotides matching TRBD1. Germline CDR1 and CDR2: SGDLS and YYNGEE. V trimming: 0 bases; J trimming: 2 bases; junction bases outside the gene matches: 1. The CDR3 length is 14 residues. For the CDR3, the DNA is TGTGCCAGCAGCGTAGGACAGGGAAACTATGGCTACACCTTC. Protein product: CASSVGQGNYGYTF.

This chain uses TRBV5-8 with TRBJ2-5; 7 positions agree with TRBD1. Germline V gene sequence: CDR1 SGHTS, CDR2 YDEGEE. The CDR3 length is 15 residues. The V and J ends lost 2 bases and 0 bases, in that order; junction bases with no gene match: 4. This CDR3 is CASSFGTVYQETQYF. DNA of the CDR3: TGTGCCAGCAGCTTTGGGACAGTATACCAAGAGACCCAGTACTTC.

The V call is TRBV7-2, the J call TRBJ1-3; TRBD1 matches 8 bases. Germline loops: CDR1 SGHTA, CDR2 FQGNSA. The J segment lost 8 bases and the V segment lost 1 base, leaving 7 bases of the junction unmatched. CDR3 length: 15 residues. CDR3 in amino acids: CASSLGQGAGYTIYF. CDR3 coding DNA: TGTGCCAGCAGCTTAGGCCAGGGGGCGGGATACACCATATATTTT.

The J gene is TRBJ2-1, the V gene TRBV12-3 or TRBV12-4; TRBD1 aligns across 7 bases. The CDR3 runs 12 residues. With 8 bases clipped from V and 4 bases from J, the junction kept 2 bases outside the gene matches. As DNA, the CDR3 is TGTGCCAGCCGGGACAGTTACAATGAGCAGTTCTTC. It translates to CASRDSYNEQFF.

This clone was recorded once. The rearrangement joins TRBV7-2 to TRBJ2-1; 9 positions match TRBD1. Germline CDR1 and CDR2: SGHTA and FQGNSA. V was pared by 5 bases and J by 4 bases, with 6 bases of the junction left unmatched. The CDR3 has 15 residues. The CDR3 DNA reads as TGTGCCAGCAGCCCGGACAGGGGTAGATACAATGAGCAGTTCTTC. It encodes CASSPDRGRYNEQFF.

The V gene is TRBV18, the J gene TRBJ1-5; D is perhaps TRBD1 (5 bases). The V gene lost 6 bases and the J gene lost 2 bases, with 11 bases spanning the gap. CDR3 length: 14 amino acids. Germline CDR1 is KGHSH and CDR2 is LQKENI. The CDR3 sequence is CASSRGGGNQPQHF. DNA of the CDR3: TGTGCCAGCTCTCGAGGAGGGGGCAATCAGCCCCAGCATTTT.

The chain links TRBV5-5 to TRBJ2-1, with 7 positions matching TRBD2. CDR3 length: 13 amino acids. V shed 4 bases and J 9 bases; nucleotides not matched to a gene: 7. Germline CDR1 reads SGHKS; CDR2 reads YYEKEE (reference sequence). The CDR3, as DNA: TGTGCCAGCAGCCTAGAGACTAGCACTGAGCAGTTCTTC. Protein: CASSLETSTEQFF.